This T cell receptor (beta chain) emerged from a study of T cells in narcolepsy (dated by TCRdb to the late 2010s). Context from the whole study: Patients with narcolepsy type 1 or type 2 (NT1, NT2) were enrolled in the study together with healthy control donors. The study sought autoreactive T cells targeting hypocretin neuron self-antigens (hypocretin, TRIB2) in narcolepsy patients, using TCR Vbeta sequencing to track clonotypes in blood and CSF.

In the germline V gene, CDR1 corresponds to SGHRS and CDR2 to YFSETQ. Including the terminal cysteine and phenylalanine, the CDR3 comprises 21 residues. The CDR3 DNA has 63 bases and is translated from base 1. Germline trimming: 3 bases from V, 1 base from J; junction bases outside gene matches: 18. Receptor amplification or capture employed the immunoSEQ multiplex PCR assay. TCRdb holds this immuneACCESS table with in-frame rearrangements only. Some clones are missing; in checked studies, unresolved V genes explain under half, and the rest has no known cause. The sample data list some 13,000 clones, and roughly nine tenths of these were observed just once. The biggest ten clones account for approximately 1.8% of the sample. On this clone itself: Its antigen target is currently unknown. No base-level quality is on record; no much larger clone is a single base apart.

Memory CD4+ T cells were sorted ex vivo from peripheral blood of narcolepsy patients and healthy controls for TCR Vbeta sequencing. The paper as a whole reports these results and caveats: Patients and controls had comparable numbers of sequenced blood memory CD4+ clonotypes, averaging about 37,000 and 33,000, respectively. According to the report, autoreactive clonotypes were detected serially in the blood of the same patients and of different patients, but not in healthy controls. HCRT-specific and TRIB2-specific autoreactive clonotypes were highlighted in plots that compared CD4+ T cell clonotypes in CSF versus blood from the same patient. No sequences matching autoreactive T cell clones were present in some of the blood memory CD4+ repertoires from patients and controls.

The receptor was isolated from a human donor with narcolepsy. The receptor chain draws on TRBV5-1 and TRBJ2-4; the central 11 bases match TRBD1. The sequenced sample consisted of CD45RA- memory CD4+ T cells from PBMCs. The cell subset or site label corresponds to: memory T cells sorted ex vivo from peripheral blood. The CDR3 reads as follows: CASSWGVPGQGVGSAKNIQYF. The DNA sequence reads TGCGCCAGCAGCTGGGGTGTTCCGGGACAGGGGGTCGGGAGTGCCAAAAACATTCAGTACTTC.